This T cell receptor (beta chain) was captured in a study of molecular identifiers for immune sequencing clone quantification. About the research overall: RNA, taken in replicates from approximately 20,000 or 100,000 naive CD8 cells, was split five ways, with four sequenced.

This CDR3 is 14 amino acids long. The V end was cut by 2 bases, the J end by 4 bases, with 11 bases between. Germline V gives CDR1 MDHEN, CDR2 SYDVKM. A CD8+CD4-CCR7+CD45RA+ gate was used to sort naive CD8 T cells. TCRdb used MiXCR to reprocess the PCR reads, holding one entry per CDR3 protein. The sample lists approximately 320,000 distinct CDR3 sequences, 24% occurring once. To note about this clonotype: What it recognizes is unknown.

Overall study results and limits: For effector cells, clones above 20 RNA copies held over 99% of molecules; for naive cells, under 1%.

This receptor was taken from a human donor in good health. Some libraries in this study had Jurkat cell RNA spiked in. V gene TRBV28 combines with J gene TRBJ2-5; D not certain. Sequencing used naive CD8+ T cells from blood, with Jurkat cell RNA spiked in. Noted subset: FACS-sorted CD8+CD4-CCR7+CD45RA+ naive T cells. CDR3 loop: CASSLLSGVETQYF. DNA for the CDR3: TGTGCCAGCAGTTTACTTTCAGGAGTAGAGACCCAGTACTTC. The full variable domain, completed using reference TRBV28 and TRBJ2-5, is DVKVTQSSRYLVKRTGEKVFLECVQDMDHENMFWYRQDPGLGLRLIYFSYDVKMKEKGDIPEGYSVSREKKERFSLILESASTNQTSMYLCASSLLSGVETQYFGPGTRLLVL.